These 14 T cell receptor beta chains share one sample of origin, sequenced in a study of OX40 agonist ivuxolimab in advanced cancers. The receptor library was made with the immunoSEQ multiplex PCR assay. Entries here come from immuneACCESS through TCRdb and include only in-frame sequences with V and J called. Some clones fail to appear in such tables; in the studies checked, an unresolved V gene covers under half of the shortfall, and the cause of the remainder is unknown. The sample table records more than 70,000 clones; about 91% of these occur just once. Of the sample, 2.8% is held by the ten largest clones. The source was CD4+ or CD8+ T cells sorted from blood, collected in a trial of the OX40 agonist ivuxolimab. These receptors all come from an adult with an advanced solid tumor such as melanoma, head and neck, liver or kidney cancer.

This sequence joins TRBV6-6 and TRBJ2-5; 7 nucleotides match TRBD1. CDR1 is MNHNY and CDR2 is SVGAGI in the germline V gene (reference sequence). This CDR3 has 13 residues. V lost 4 bases, J lost 5 bases, and 4 bases stayed unmatched. The CDR3 here is CASSFNRGETQYF. Here the CDR3 DNA reads TGTGCCAGCAGTTTTAACAGGGGTGAGACCCAGTACTTC.

To note about this clone: The junction shows a germline mismatch at one end, possibly a read error. The rearrangement uses TRBV2 and TRBJ1-6; D perhaps matches TRBD1 (6 bases). The CDR3 length is 12 residues. The germline V gene has CDR1 SNHLY and CDR2 FYNNEI. CDR3 DNA sequence: TGTGCCAGCAGCGAAGGGGGGGACCCCCTCCACTTT. Its translation is CASSEGGDPLHF.

Here the CDR3 reads CASSFTGAKLDTQYF. CDR3 DNA: TGTGCCAGCAGCTTCACCGGGGCTAAACTCGATACGCAGTATTTT. The rearrangement uses TRBV5-4 and TRBJ2-3; TRBD1 or TRBD2 may be the D gene (5 bases each). Deletions cut 2 bases from V and 6 bases from J, with 16 bases between. The CDR3 runs to 15 residues. The germline V gene has CDR1 SGHNT and CDR2 YYREEE (reference sequence). Drawing the rest from reference TRBV5-4 and TRBJ2-3, the complete variable domain is ETGVTQSPTHLIKTRGQQVTLRCSSQSGHNTVSWYQQALGQGPQFIFQYYREEENGRGNFPPRFSGLQFPNYSSELNVNALELDDSALYLCASSFTGAKLDTQYFGPGTRLTVL.

This chain uses TRBV18 with TRBJ1-2; possible D gene TRBD1, 6 bases. The CDR3 sequence is 15 residues long. Germline V gene sequence: CDR1 KGHSH, CDR2 LQKENI. Trimming removed 3 bases from V and 8 bases from J, with 19 bases in between. The DNA for the CDR3 is TGTGCCAGCTCACCGTTGACAGGATCTTATGGAGGCTACACCTTC. Translation gives CASSPLTGSYGGYTF. The variable domain in full, with the rest retrieved from reference TRBV18 and TRBJ1-2, is NAGVMQNPRHLVRRRGQEARLRCSPMKGHSHVYWYRQLPEEGLKFMVYLQKENIIDESGMPKERFSAEFPKEGPSILRIQQVVRGDSAAYFCASSPLTGSYGGYTFGSGTRLTVV.

V is TRBV28 and J is TRBJ1-5; the D is unclear. This CDR3 spans 15 amino acids. Germline CDR1 MDHEN, CDR2 SYDVKM. V was cut by 5 bases and J by 7 bases, with 18 bases left in between. CDR3 in amino acids: CASSPARVLGQPQHF. The DNA for the CDR3 is TGTGCCAGCAGTCCCGCCCGGGTCCTCGGGCAGCCCCAGCATTTT. Together with reference TRBV28 and TRBJ1-5, the CDR3 gives the full variable domain: DVKVTQSSRYLVKRTGEKVFLECVQDMDHENMFWYRQDPGLGLRLIYFSYDVKMKEKGDIPEGYSVSREKKERFSLILESASTNQTSMYLCASSPARVLGQPQHFGDGTRLSIL.

This clone was detected once. V and J are TRBV5-4 and TRBJ2-6; unclear D gene. Trimming stripped 4 bases from V and 0 bases from J, with 8 bases between. This CDR3 contains 15 residues. Germline assignment: CDR1 SGHNT and CDR2 YYREEE (reference sequence). In DNA form, the CDR3 reads TGTGCCAGCAGCCATGACATCTCTGGGGCCAACGTCCTGACTTTC. Translation: CASSHDISGANVLTF.

This chain connects TRBV5-1 to TRBJ2-3; D is unclear. The CDR3 covers 16 residues. Germline V CDR1 and CDR2: SGHRS, YFSETQ. The V end was cut by 0 bases, the J end by 1 base, with 12 bases between. CDR3 nucleotide sequence: TGCGCCAGCAGCTTGGGGAAACTCCGGGGCACAGATACGCAGTATTTT. Encoded protein: CASSLGKLRGTDTQYF.

A remark on this clone: Additional DNA sequences in this sample encode the identical CDR3. The chain combines TRBV5-1 with TRBJ2-5; D is unclear. Per the germline V gene, CDR1 is SGHRS and CDR2 is YFSETQ. Deletions cut 0 bases from V and 5 bases from J, with 5 bases between. CDR3 size: 12 residues. CDR3 sequence (DNA): TGCGCCAGCAGCTTGGGAGTCGAGACCCAGTACTTC. This translates into CASSLGVETQYF.

The chain combines TRBV6-5 with TRBJ2-7; D gene uncertain. The germline CDR1 and CDR2 sequences are MNHEY and SVGAGI. The CDR3 runs 11 residues. Between the trimmed V and J ends, which lost 6 bases and 9 bases, there was a span of 12 bases. CDR3 sequence reads: CASSFEAVQYF. In DNA, the CDR3 is TGTGCCAGCAGCTTCGAGGCGGTGCAGTACTTC.

This clone was recorded only once. The chain uses TRBV6-1 and TRBJ2-3; D is perhaps TRBD2 (5 bases). The CDR3 totals 18 residues. Trimming took 0 bases from V and 1 from J, leaving 17 bases between them. Per germline, CDR1 MNHNS and CDR2 SASEGT. The CDR3: CASSEAVAGGPGTDTQYF. The CDR3 nucleotides are TGTGCCAGCAGTGAAGCGGTCGCGGGTGGGCCCGGCACAGATACGCAGTATTTT.

This clone showed up just once. A junction boundary mismatches the germline segment, possibly from a read error. V is TRBV5-6 and J is TRBJ1-2; perhaps TRBD1 as D (5 bases). The CDR3 has 11 amino acids. CDR1 SGHDT and CDR2 YYEEEE come from the germline V gene. The CDR3 loop is CASRTRDRIAF. CDR3 coding DNA: TGTGCCAGCAGGACGAGGGACCGGATCGCCTTC.

This clone was detected a few times. The chain has TRBV28 and TRBJ2-3; 7 positions agree with TRBD2. Germline V gene lookup returns CDR1 MDHEN and CDR2 SYDVKM. This CDR3 is 15 amino acids long. The V segment lost 5 bases and the J segment 2 bases; nucleotides outside the gene matches: 7. The CDR3 is CASSPPSGHTDTQYF. In DNA form, the CDR3 reads TGTGCCAGCAGTCCCCCTAGCGGCCACACAGATACGCAGTATTTT.

V is TRBV10-3 and J is TRBJ2-6; D assignment may be TRBD1 or TRBD2 (5 bases each). Germline CDR1 is ENHRY and CDR2 is SYGVKD. V lost 5 bases and J lost 0, with 11 bases in between. The CDR3 loop spans 16 amino acids. The CDR3 region has the DNA TGTGCCATCAGTCTGGGACCACACTCTGGGGCCAACGTCCTGACTTTC. Protein product: CAISLGPHSGANVLTF.

The V and J genes are TRBV5-1 and TRBJ1-2; 7 bases fit TRBD1. From germline, CDR1 is SGHRS and CDR2 YFSETQ. The CDR3 is made up of 16 amino acids. Unmatched junction bases numbered 13, after V lost 4 bases and J lost 4 bases. The CDR3 DNA sequence: TGCGCCAGCAGCCCCATCGCCAGGGGGGATTTCTATGGCTACACCTTC. Translated: CASSPIARGDFYGYTF.